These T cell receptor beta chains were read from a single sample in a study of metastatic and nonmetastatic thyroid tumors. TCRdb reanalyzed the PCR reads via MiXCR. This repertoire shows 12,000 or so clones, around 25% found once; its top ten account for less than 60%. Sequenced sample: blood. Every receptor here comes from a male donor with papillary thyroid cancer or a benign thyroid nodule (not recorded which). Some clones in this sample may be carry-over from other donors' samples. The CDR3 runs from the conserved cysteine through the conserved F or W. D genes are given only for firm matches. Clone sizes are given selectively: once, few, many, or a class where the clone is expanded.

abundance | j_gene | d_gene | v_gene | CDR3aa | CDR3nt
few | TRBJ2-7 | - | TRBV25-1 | CASSERQGAGGGAGRVHEQYF | TGTGCCAGCAGTGAACGACAGGGGGCGGGCGGGGGGGCCGGGAGGGTCCACGAGCAGTACTTC
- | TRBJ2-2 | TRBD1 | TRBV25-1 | CASSERQGAGTGELFF | TGTGCCAGCAGTGAACGACAGGGGGCGGGCACCGGGGAGCTGTTTTTT
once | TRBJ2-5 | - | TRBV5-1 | CASRGDPLGGQETQYF | TGCGCCAGCAGAGGTGATCCCTTGGGGGGCCAAGAGACCCAGTACTTC
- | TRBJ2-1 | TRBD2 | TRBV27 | CASSLASGPTYNEQFF | TGTGCCAGCAGTTTGGCTAGCGGGCCTACCTACAATGAGCAGTTCTTC
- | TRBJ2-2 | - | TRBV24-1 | CATSDFVNTGELFF | TGTGCCACCAGTGATTTCGTCAACACCGGGGAGCTGTTTTTT
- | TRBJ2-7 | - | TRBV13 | CASSLGNEQYF | TGTGCCAGCAGCTTGGGCAACGAGCAGTACTTC
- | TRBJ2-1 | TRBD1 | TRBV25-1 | CASSDKGARDEQFF | TGTGCCAGCAGTGATAAGGGGGCGCGGGATGAGCAGTTCTTC
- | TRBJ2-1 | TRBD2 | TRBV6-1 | CASSRSGGSYNEQFF | TGTGCCAGCAGCCGTAGCGGGGGATCCTACAATGAGCAGTTCTTC
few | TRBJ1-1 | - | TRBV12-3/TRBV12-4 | CASSFRGGQNTEAFF | TGTGCCAGCAGTTTTCGGGGGGGACAGAACACTGAAGCTTTCTTT
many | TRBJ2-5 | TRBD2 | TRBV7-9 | CASSWGTSGGAGETQYF | TGTGCCAGCAGCTGGGGGACTAGCGGGGGGGCAGGAGAGACCCAGTACTTC
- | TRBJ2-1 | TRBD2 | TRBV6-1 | CASSEGERDGNNEQFF | TGTGCCAGCAGTGAAGGTGAGCGGGACGGCAACAATGAGCAGTTCTTC
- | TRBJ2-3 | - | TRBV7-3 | CASSRQSTDTQYF | TGTGCCAGCAGCCGACAGAGCACAGATACGCAGTATTTT
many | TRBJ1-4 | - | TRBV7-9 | CASGQLGTNEKLFF | TGTGCCAGCGGACAGCTGGGTACTAATGAAAAACTGTTTTTT
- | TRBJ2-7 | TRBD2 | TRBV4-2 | CASSQGLASSYEQYF | TGTGCCAGCAGCCAAGGACTAGCGAGCTCCTACGAGCAGTACTTC
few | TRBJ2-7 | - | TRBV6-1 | CASSEVPGPGSYEQYF | TGTGCCAGCAGTGAAGTACCGGGACCGGGGTCCTACGAGCAGTACTTC
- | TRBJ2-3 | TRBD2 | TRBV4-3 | CASSQFATSNGDAQYF | TGCGCCAGCAGCCAATTCGCGACTAGCAATGGGGATGCGCAGTATTTT
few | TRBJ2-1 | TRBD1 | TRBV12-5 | CASETGVNEQFF | TGTGCTAGTGAAACAGGGGTCAATGAGCAGTTCTTC
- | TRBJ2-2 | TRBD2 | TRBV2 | CASSGGTSRGTGELFF | TGTGCCAGCAGTGGTGGGACTAGCCGTGGCACCGGGGAGCTGTTTTTT
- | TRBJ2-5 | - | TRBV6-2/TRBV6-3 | CASSPGRDQETQYF | TGTGCCAGCAGCCCTGGACGGGACCAAGAGACCCAGTACTTC
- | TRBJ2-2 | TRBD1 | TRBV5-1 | CASSLAPGTGGGELFF | TGCGCCAGCAGCTTGGCCCCCGGGACAGGAGGCGGGGAGCTGTTTTTT
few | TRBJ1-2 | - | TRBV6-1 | CASSEGYRDYTF | TGTGCCAGCAGTGAAGGATATAGGGACTACACCTTC
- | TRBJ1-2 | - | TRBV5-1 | CASSLGRENPNYGYTF | TGCGCCAGCAGCTTGGGTCGGGAAAACCCCAACTATGGCTACACCTTC
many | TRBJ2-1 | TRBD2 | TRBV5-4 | CASSLDSGGPNNEQFF | TGTGCCAGCAGCTTGGACTCGGGGGGGCCTAACAATGAGCAGTTCTTC
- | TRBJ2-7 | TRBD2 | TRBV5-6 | CASSFLGTSGISYEQYF | TGTGCCAGCAGCTTTTTGGGGACTAGCGGAATCTCCTACGAGCAGTACTTC
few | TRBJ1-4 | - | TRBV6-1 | CASAGDFDEKLFF | TGTGCCAGCGCAGGGGATTTCGATGAAAAACTGTTTTTT
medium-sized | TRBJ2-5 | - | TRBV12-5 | CASGGGGETQYF | TGTGCTAGTGGGGGGGGCGGGGAGACCCAGTACTTC
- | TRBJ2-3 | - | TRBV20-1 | CSAREWDTQYF | TGCAGTGCTAGAGAGTGGGATACGCAGTATTTT
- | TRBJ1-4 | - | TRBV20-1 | CSARFPLTGLNGKLFF | TGCAGTGCTAGATTCCCCTTGACAGGATTAAATGGAAAACTGTTTTTT
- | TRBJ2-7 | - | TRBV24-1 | CATSDAGTIGGEQYF | TGTGCCACCAGTGACGCCGGGACCATCGGGGGCGAGCAGTACTTC
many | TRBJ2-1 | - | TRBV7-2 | CASSLDSSYNEQFF | TGTGCCAGCAGCTTGGATAGCTCCTACAATGAGCAGTTCTTC
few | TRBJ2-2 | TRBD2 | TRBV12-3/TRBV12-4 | CASSFGTSVTNTGELFF | TGTGCCAGCAGTTTCGGGACTAGCGTCACGAACACCGGGGAGCTGTTTTTT
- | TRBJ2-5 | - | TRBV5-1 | CASSSTGPFAETQYF | TGCGCCAGCAGCTCGACGGGACCCTTCGCAGAGACCCAGTACTTC
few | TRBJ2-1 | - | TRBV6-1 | CASSFGDLGNEQFF | TGTGCCAGCAGTTTTGGGGACTTGGGGAATGAGCAGTTCTTC
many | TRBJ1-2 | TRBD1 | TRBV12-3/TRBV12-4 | CASSFVGGRYGYTF | TGTGCCAGCAGTTTCGTAGGGGGCCGCTATGGCTACACCTTC
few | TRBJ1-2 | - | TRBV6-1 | CATRRQARNLDYGYTF | TGTGCCACCCGTCGGCAGGCGCGTAATTTGGACTATGGCTACACCTTC
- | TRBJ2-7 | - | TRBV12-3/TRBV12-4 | CASSPYAGYEQYF | TGTGCCAGCAGCCCTTACGCGGGGTACGAGCAGTACTTC
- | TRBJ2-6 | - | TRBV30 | CAWSRGAGANVLTF | TGTGCCTGGAGTCGAGGGGCTGGGGCCAACGTCCTGACTTTC
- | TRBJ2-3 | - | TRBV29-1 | CSGGRGTGDTQYF | TGCAGCGGGGGGCGGGGGACCGGAGATACGCAGTATTTT
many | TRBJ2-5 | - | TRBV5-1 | CASSLRSAPETQYF | TGCGCCAGCAGCTTACGGTCCGCCCCAGAGACCCAGTACTTC
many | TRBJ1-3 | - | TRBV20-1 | CSASTLDGFSGNTIYF | TGCAGTGCTAGTACCCTCGACGGATTTTCTGGAAACACCATATATTTT
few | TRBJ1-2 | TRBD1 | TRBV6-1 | CASSLTGEKAYTF | TGTGCCAGCAGCCTCACAGGGGAAAAAGCCTACACCTTC
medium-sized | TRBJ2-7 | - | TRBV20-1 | CSAAREGSYEQYF | TGCAGTGCTGCGCGGGAAGGGTCCTACGAGCAGTACTTC
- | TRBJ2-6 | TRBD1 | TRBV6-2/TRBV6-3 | CASRAEGALLAGANVLTF | TGTGCCAGCAGGGCAGAGGGGGCCCTTTTAGCCGGGGCCAACGTCCTGACTTTC
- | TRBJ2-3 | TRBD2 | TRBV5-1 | CASSLASGRDTQYF | TGCGCCAGCAGCCTAGCTAGCGGGAGAGATACGCAGTATTTT
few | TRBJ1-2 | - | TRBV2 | CASSERDGGYGYTF | TGTGCCAGCAGTGAACGGGACGGGGGATATGGCTACACCTTC
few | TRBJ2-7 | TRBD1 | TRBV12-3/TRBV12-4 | CASNLGTGKGSYEQYF | TGTGCCAGCAATTTAGGGACAGGGAAGGGTTCATACGAGCAGTACTTC
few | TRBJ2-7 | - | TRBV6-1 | CAGSEFRDGKIF | TGTGCCGGCAGTGAATTCCGGGACGGGAAGATCTTC
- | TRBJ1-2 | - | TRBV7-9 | CASSQVMGYGYTF | TGTGCCAGCAGCCAAGTCATGGGATATGGCTACACCTTC
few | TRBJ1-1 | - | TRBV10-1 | CASSLNLGTEAFF | TGCGCCAGCAGCCTTAACCTCGGCACTGAAGCTTTCTTT
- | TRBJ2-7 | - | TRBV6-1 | CASIADSSYEQYF | TGTGCCAGCATCGCGGACAGTTCCTACGAGCAGTACTTC
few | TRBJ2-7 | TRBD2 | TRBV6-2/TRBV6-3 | CASSRGLAGGHEQYF | TGTGCCAGCAGTAGGGGACTAGCGGGAGGCCACGAGCAGTACTTC
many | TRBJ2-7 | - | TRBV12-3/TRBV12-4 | CASSFDLGYEQYF | TGTGCCAGCAGTTTTGACTTGGGCTACGAGCAGTACTTC
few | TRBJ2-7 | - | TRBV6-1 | CASSEGAGLGSYEQYF | TGTGCCAGCAGTGAAGGTGCAGGATTGGGCTCCTACGAGCAGTACTTC